This is a list of T cell receptor beta chains from one sample in a study of beta chain features in type 1 diabetes. Assay used: immunoSEQ multiplex PCR; TCRdb lists only in-frame clones, some missing. The table lists 300,000 or so clones, approximately 14% of them singletons. The sequenced material came from naive CD4+ T cells from blood. Receptors were obtained from a man between 25 and 39 years old with type 1 diabetes. Both conserved end residues are part of each CDR3. Fields, in order: CDR3 length, D gene, clone size, J gene, V gene, CDR3 DNA, CDR3 protein. A D gene is named only where the DNA matches it firmly. Size is stated for part of the rows, as once, few or many counts, or as a class when the clone is expanded.

14 - - TRBJ1-4 TRBV4-1 TGCGCCAGCAAAGCGGGTGAGACTAATGAAAAACTGTTTTTT CASKAGETNEKLFF
11 - few TRBJ1-1 TRBV28 TGTGCCAGCATTACCCCCCGGAGAGCTTTCTTT CASITPRRAFF
14 TRBD2 few TRBJ2-7 TRBV6-5 TGTGCCAGCACGTCTAGCGGAAGAATCTACGAGCAGTACTTC CASTSSGRIYEQYF
14 TRBD1 - TRBJ2-2 TRBV15 TGTGCCACCAGGGGGACAGGGGGCACCGGGGAGCTGTTTTTT CATRGTGGTGELFF
13 TRBD2 few TRBJ2-4 TRBV28 TGTGCCAGCCTAGCGGGAGGGCAAAACATTCAGTACTTC CASLAGGQNIQYF
14 - few TRBJ2-3 TRBV10-3 TGTGCCATCAGTGATGCGGGGATTGGCGATACGCAGTATTTT CAISDAGIGDTQYF
14 TRBD1 few TRBJ2-5 TRBV28 TGTGCCAGCAGCCCGGGACAGGCCCAAGAGACCCAGTACTTC CASSPGQAQETQYF
15 - few TRBJ2-7 TRBV7-8 TGTGCCAGCAGCCTTCAAGGACGGGAAGCCTACGAGCAGTACTTC CASSLQGREAYEQYF
13 - - TRBJ1-5 TRBV19 TGTGCCAGTAGTCGACAGGAGACTACGCCCCAGCATTTT CASSRQETTPQHF
13 TRBD1 - TRBJ2-7 TRBV2 TGTGCCAGCAGTGTTAACAGGGGGTTCGAGCAGTACTTC CASSVNRGFEQYF
15 TRBD2 - TRBJ2-2 TRBV9 TGTGCCAGCAGCAATAGCGGGAGATCCGGCGGGGAGCTGTTTTTT CASSNSGRSGGELFF
17 TRBD2 - TRBJ2-3 TRBV4-3 TGCGCCAGCAGCCAAGATCATAGCGGGAGTTTCGCAGATACGCAGTATTTT CASSQDHSGSFADTQYF
16 TRBD1 - TRBJ2-6 TRBV2 TGTGCCAGCAGTGTGGACAGGGGCTCTGGGGCCAACGTCCTGACTTTC CASSVDRGSGANVLTF
14 - few TRBJ1-1 TRBV28 TGTGCCAGCAGGGCACAGGTACCGAACACTGAAGCTTTCTTT CASRAQVPNTEAFF
15 TRBD1 few TRBJ2-7 TRBV28 TGTGCCAGCAGTTTATTGGGACAGGTCTCCTACGAGCAGTACTTC CASSLLGQVSYEQYF
16 TRBD2 - TRBJ2-5 TRBV4-1 TGCGCCAGCAGCCAAGTTGGGACTAGTCGTCAAGAGACCCAGTACTTC CASSQVGTSRQETQYF
13 - - TRBJ1-1 TRBV23-1 TGCGCCAGCAGTCAAACTAGTCCCACTGAAGCTTTCTTT CASSQTSPTEAFF
13 - - TRBJ2-5 TRBV7-9 TGTGCCAGCAGCTCGGACACCCAAGAGACCCAGTACTTC CASSSDTQETQYF
14 TRBD1 - TRBJ1-2 TRBV7-9 TGTGCCAGCAGCTCATCCGGGACAGATCCCGGGGACACCTTC CASSSSGTDPGDTF
16 - - TRBJ1-4 TRBV7-9 TGTGCCAGCAGCTTGGAGGGTTGGGGGAGCAATGAAAAACTGTTTTTT CASSLEGWGSNEKLFF
17 - few TRBJ2-1 TRBV18 TGTGCCAGCTCTCGAACTGATGGGGTGGGAGTAATAGATGAGCAGTTCTTC CASSRTDGVGVIDEQFF
18 TRBD1 - TRBJ2-5 TRBV4-1 TGCGCCAGCAGCCAAGACCGCCCTGGACAGGGGAAGAGGGAGACCCAGTACTTC CASSQDRPGQGKRETQYF
16 - - TRBJ2-1 TRBV9 TGTGCCAGCAGCCTCGAGGGCAAGCCCTGGGTGGATGAGCAGTTCTTC CASSLEGKPWVDEQFF
12 - - TRBJ2-7 TRBV29-1 TGCAGCGTTGGCCCAGGGTCCTACGAGCAGTACTTC CSVGPGSYEQYF
16 TRBD1 few TRBJ2-1 TRBV5-6 TGTGCCAGCAGCACCTGGACAGGGAAGTCCTACAATGAGCAGTTCTTC CASSTWTGKSYNEQFF
17 TRBD2 - TRBJ2-3 TRBV11-2 TGTGCCAGCAGCTTAGGAGGACTAGCGGGAGTTGCAGATACGCAGTATTTT CASSLGGLAGVADTQYF
15 TRBD1 - TRBJ1-2 TRBV5-4 TGTGCCAGCAGCTCCCGGGACAGGGGAGAATATGGCTACACCTTC CASSSRDRGEYGYTF
14 - - TRBJ2-5 TRBV6-5 TGTGCCAGCAGTTACTCTACCAGGGCGGAGACCCAGTACTTC CASSYSTRAETQYF
16 TRBD2 once TRBJ2-7 TRBV18 TGTGCCAGCTCCTCACTAGCGGGAGGGAACTCCTACGAGCAGTACTTC CASSSLAGGNSYEQYF
17 TRBD2 - TRBJ2-2 TRBV7-6 TGTGCCAGCAGCTTAGGCCCTAGCGGGGCGAACACCGGGGAGCTGTTTTTT CASSLGPSGANTGELFF
16 TRBD1 - TRBJ2-7 TRBV7-8 TGTGCCAGCAGCTCCATGTACCGGGACAGGGGACACGAGCAGTACTTC CASSSMYRDRGHEQYF
16 TRBD1 few TRBJ1-2 TRBV4-2 TGTGCCAGCAGCCCGGGCCGGGACAGGGTTACCTATGGCTACACCTTC CASSPGRDRVTYGYTF
12 - few TRBJ2-5 TRBV7-9 TGTGCCAGCAGCCGGGGATTGGAGACCCAGTACTTC CASSRGLETQYF
13 - - TRBJ1-4 TRBV18 TGTGCCAGCACCTTACAGGAAAATGAAAAACTGTTTTTT CASTLQENEKLFF
15 - - TRBJ2-3 TRBV19 TGTGCCAGTACCAGAACGGACAGCCGCACAGATACGCAGTATTTT CASTRTDSRTDTQYF
14 - - TRBJ2-1 TRBV4-2 TGTGCCAGCAGCCCCCGGGACTTCAACAATGAGCAGTTCTTC CASSPRDFNNEQFF
13 - - TRBJ1-2 TRBV7-2 TGTGCCAGCAGCTTAGGAGGGCCGTCGGGCTACACCTTC CASSLGGPSGYTF
18 TRBD2 few TRBJ2-3 TRBV4-2 TGTGCCAGCAGCCAAGATATTACTACTAGCGGTCGCACAGATACGCAGTATTTT CASSQDITTSGRTDTQYF
15 - - TRBJ2-1 TRBV5-6 TGTGCCAGCATGATGTATAGCGGAATTTACAATGAGCAGTTCTTC CASMMYSGIYNEQFF
15 - - TRBJ2-7 TRBV28 TGTGCCAGCAGGCGGACTCTTGGGGGGGCGGGCGAGCAGTACTTC CASRRTLGGAGEQYF
18 TRBD2 - TRBJ2-1 TRBV15 TGTGCCACCAGCAGAGATCCTCTGGGAGCGGGAGGCTACAATGAGCAGTTCTTC CATSRDPLGAGGYNEQFF
13 TRBD1 - TRBJ2-7 TRBV28 TGTGCCAGCCTCCGGGACAGTCCCTACGAGCAGTACTTC CASLRDSPYEQYF
14 - - TRBJ1-2 TRBV6-1 TGTGCCAGCAGTGAAACGGACAAAATAGGTGGCTACACCTTC CASSETDKIGGYTF
13 - - TRBJ2-7 TRBV11-2 TGTGCCAGCAGCTTATCACGGGGGAACGAGCAGTACTTC CASSLSRGNEQYF
15 TRBD1 few TRBJ2-1 TRBV11-3 TGTGCCAGCAGCTTAGAGGGACAGGGTTGGAATGAGCAGTTCTTC CASSLEGQGWNEQFF
14 TRBD1 few TRBJ1-1 TRBV6-5 TGTGCCAGCAGCACAGCCGACAGGGGGACTGAAGCTTTCTTT CASSTADRGTEAFF
15 - - TRBJ1-1 TRBV25-1 TGTGCCAGTCAACCCGCTGCCGCAGGGGTCACTGAAGCTTTCTTT CASQPAAAGVTEAFF
15 TRBD1 few TRBJ1-2 TRBV5-1 TGCGCCAGCAGCTTGGCAGCGGGACAGGGGTATGGCTACACCTTC CASSLAAGQGYGYTF
15 TRBD1 few TRBJ2-7 TRBV6-5 TGTGCCAGCAGTTCCCGACAGGGGTCCATCTACGAGCAGTACTTC CASSSRQGSIYEQYF
14 - few TRBJ2-7 TRBV7-2 TGTGCCAGCAGCACTCGAGGGATTTCCTACGAGCAGTACTTC CASSTRGISYEQYF
15 - - TRBJ2-3 TRBV7-9 TGTGCCAGCAGCTTAGCCCTAGGACATTCGGCTACGCAGTATTTT CASSLALGHSATQYF
14 TRBD1 few TRBJ1-2 TRBV30 TGTGCCTACCATCCCGGGACAGGACTCTATGGCTACACCTTC CAYHPGTGLYGYTF